These 20 T cell receptor beta chains came from one sample sequenced in a study of shared clonotypes between healthy human individuals. Generated by immunoSEQ multiplex PCR, the TCRdb table keeps only in-frame clones and is missing some. The top ten hold 0.4% to 0.55% of the sample, which has about 1.5 million clones, 98% seen once. The material sequenced was naive CD4+ T cells sorted from blood. Subset of the sample: CD45RA+ positively selected. The receptors were sampled from a young man in good health.

The chain links TRBV30 to TRBJ1-2; no reliable D call. V was clipped by 2 bases and J by 4 bases, with 5 bases between them. The CDR3 is made up of 11 amino acids. The germline CDR1 and CDR2 sequences are GTSNPN and SVGIG (reference sequence). The CDR3 sequence: CAWSHLYGYTF. CDR3 coding DNA: TGTGCCTGGAGTCACCTCTATGGCTACACCTTC.

V is TRBV27 and J is TRBJ1-2; unclear D gene. Germline V gene sequence: CDR1 MNHEY, CDR2 SMNVEV (reference sequence). CDR3 length equals 20 residues. V lost 2 bases and J 5 bases, leaving 30 bases between the germline ends. The CDR3 sequence is CASSLRRNPTGGAARYGYTF. CDR3 coding DNA: TGTGCCAGCAGTTTACGCCGCAATCCGACGGGTGGCGCCGCTAGGTATGGCTACACCTTC.

V gene TRBV5-6 combines with J gene TRBJ1-2; a weak D match, TRBD1 (6 bases). The CDR3 contains 18 residues. The V gene lost 0 bases and the J gene lost 2 bases, with 20 bases spanning the gap. The germline gives CDR1 SGHDT, CDR2 YYEEEE. The CDR3 here is CASSLVPDSFGVNYGYTF. In DNA form, the CDR3 reads TGTGCCAGCAGCTTGGTTCCGGACAGCTTTGGAGTGAACTATGGCTACACCTTC. The entire variable domain, with the rest obtained from reference TRBV5-6 and TRBJ1-2, is as follows: DAGVTQSPTHLIKTRGQQVTLRCSPKSGHDTVSWYQQALGQGPQFIFQYYEEEERQRGNFPDRFSGHQFPNYSSELNVNALLLGDSALYLCASSLVPDSFGVNYGYTFGSGTRLTVV.

In its sample, this clone was seen once. The chain carries TRBV10-1 and TRBJ2-7, with 7 bases aligning to TRBD1. V shed 3 bases and J 0 bases; nucleotides not matched to a gene: 5. This CDR3 is built from 15 residues. The germline CDR1 and CDR2 sequences are WNHNN and SYGVQD (reference sequence). In DNA, the CDR3 is TGCGCCAGCAGTGACTACGGACAGGACTCCTACGAGCAGTACTTC. It encodes CASSDYGQDSYEQYF.

This clone was detected once. CDR3 sequence: CASSWGGAASYEQYF. The DNA of the CDR3 is TGCGCCAGCAGCTGGGGGGGAGCGGCATCCTACGAGCAGTACTTC. This chain links TRBV5-1 with TRBJ2-7, with TRBD2 matching 7 bases. V shed 3 bases and J 1 base; nucleotides not matched to a gene: 7. Per germline, CDR1 SGHRS and CDR2 YFSETQ. There are 15 residues in the CDR3. Full variable domain (outside the CDR3, taken from reference TRBV5-1 and TRBJ2-7): KAGVTQTPRYLIKTRGQQVTLSCSPISGHRSVSWYQQTPGQGLQFLFEYFSETQRNKGNFPGRFSGRQFSNSRSEMNVSTLELGDSALYLCASSWGGAASYEQYFGPGTRLTVT.

This clone appeared once. The chain carries TRBV10-2 and TRBJ1-1; weak D call: TRBD1 (5 bases). V lost 6 bases and J 0 bases, leaving 11 bases between the germline ends. Germline values: CDR1 WSHSY, CDR2 SAAADI. This CDR3 is 14 amino acids long. CDR3 in amino acids: CASRTTEMNTEAFF. CDR3 sequence (DNA): TGCGCCAGCAGGACGACAGAGATGAACACTGAAGCTTTCTTT.

J is TRBJ1-1 and V is TRBV18, with D possibly being TRBD1 (5 bases). This CDR3 comprises 18 residues. Germline V gene lookup returns CDR1 KGHSH and CDR2 LQKENI. V lost 1 base and J 4 bases, leaving 22 bases between the germline ends. The CDR3: CASSPLGQGRVGVTEAFF. DNA for the CDR3: TGTGCCAGCTCACCACTTGGGCAGGGAAGAGTCGGAGTCACTGAAGCTTTCTTT.

V and J are TRBV5-1 and TRBJ2-3; D is perhaps TRBD1 (7 bases). V lost 6 bases and J 0 bases, leaving 14 bases between the germline ends. The CDR3 covers 15 residues. Per germline, CDR1 SGHRS and CDR2 YFSETQ. DNA for the CDR3: TGCGCCAGCACAGGGGGGAGCAAGAGCACAGATACGCAGTATTTT. It translates to CASTGGSKSTDTQYF.

J is TRBJ2-2 and V is TRBV11-3; maybe TRBD2 (6 bases). Germline lookup yields CDR1 SGHNT and CDR2 YENEEA. The V end was cut by 5 bases, the J end by 3 bases, with 16 bases between. CDR3 size: 16 residues. DNA for the CDR3: TGTGCCAGCAGCCCGGGCCGCGGGGAGGACACCGGGGAGCTGTTTTTT. It is translated as CASSPGRGEDTGELFF.

This chain connects TRBV6-1 to TRBJ2-1; 8 bases match TRBD1. Germline CDR1 reads MNHNS; CDR2 reads SASEGT. Trimming took 3 bases from V and 6 from J; bases not matched to a gene: 10. This CDR3 comprises 16 residues. This CDR3 is CASSDGTGSQGNEQFF. The DNA for the CDR3 is TGTGCCAGCAGTGATGGGACAGGATCGCAGGGCAATGAGCAGTTCTTC.

The J gene is TRBJ1-1, the V gene TRBV29-1; no definite D call. This CDR3 contains 14 residues. The V end lost 5 bases, the J end lost 2 bases, and 15 bases lay between the germline ends. Germline V gives CDR1 SQVTM, CDR2 ANQGSEA. CDR3 bases: TGCAGCGTTTCAGCGGTGTTGACCAACACTGAAGCTTTCTTT. Protein sequence: CSVSAVLTNTEAFF.

The J gene is TRBJ2-3, the V gene TRBV7-2; 8 positions agree with TRBD2. The CDR3 consists of 12 residues. The germline V gene encodes CDR1 SGHTA and CDR2 FQGNSA. CDR3 in DNA: TGTGCTACGGGAGGGCCAAGGGATACGCAGTATTTT. Translating it yields CATGGPRDTQYF.

V gene TRBV7-9 combines with J gene TRBJ2-2; TRBD2 agrees at 7 bases. V lost 3 bases to trimming and J lost 5 bases; unmatched junction nucleotides: 9. The CDR3 has 16 amino acids. The germline gives CDR1 SEHNR, CDR2 FQNEAQ (reference sequence). CDR3 DNA: TGTGCCAGCAGCTTCCGTCGGGGGGTTAATACCGGGGAGCTGTTTTTT. Its translation is CASSFRRGVNTGELFF.

V usage is TRBV7-8 and J usage is TRBJ2-7; the match to TRBD1 covers 9 bases. The CDR3 has 18 residues. Germline V gene sequence: CDR1 SGHVS, CDR2 FQNEAQ. The junction had 16 bases not matched to a gene; V was cut back by 0 bases and J by 7 bases. The CDR3 loop is CASSLAWNFGQGTGEQYF. In DNA, the CDR3 is TGTGCCAGCAGCTTAGCCTGGAACTTTGGACAGGGGACGGGGGAGCAGTACTTC.

V usage is TRBV28 and J usage is TRBJ2-7; 9 bases match TRBD1. The CDR3 has 16 residues. V was pared by 0 bases and J by 2 bases, with 5 bases of the junction left unmatched. The germline CDR1 and CDR2 sequences are MDHEN and SYDVKM. CDR3 protein: CASSLWYRDRAYEQYF. As DNA, the CDR3 is TGTGCCAGCAGTTTATGGTACCGGGACAGGGCCTACGAGCAGTACTTC.

Concerning this clone itself: Other nucleotide sequences from this sample produce the same CDR3. V and J are TRBV7-9 and TRBJ1-1; D remains unclear. The V gene's germline CDR1 is SEHNR and CDR2 FQNEAQ (reference sequence). V lost 2 bases to trimming and J lost 4 bases, with 2 bases between them. The CDR3 contains 11 residues. CDR3 amino acids: CASSLTTEAFF. In DNA form, the CDR3 reads TGTGCCAGCAGCTTAACCACTGAAGCTTTCTTT.

This chain uses TRBV9 with TRBJ2-1, with 9 bases aligning to TRBD2. With 1 base clipped from V and 4 bases from J, the junction kept 3 bases outside the gene matches. Germline V gene sequence: CDR1 SGDLS, CDR2 YYNGEE. The length of the CDR3 is 15 residues. As DNA, the CDR3 is TGTGCCAGCAGCGTACTTCTAGCGGGGTACAATGAGCAGTTCTTC. This encodes CASSVLLAGYNEQFF.

This chain links TRBV10-1 with TRBJ2-1; 7 bases are a match to TRBD2. The germline gives CDR1 WNHNN, CDR2 SYGVQD (reference sequence). CDR3 length equals 19 residues. V dropped 3 bases and J dropped 6; count of bases not matched to a gene: 20. The CDR3 nucleotides read TGCGCCAGCAGTGATCGTAGACAGCTGATGGAGCGGGAAGGCAATGAGCAGTTCTTC. Encoded protein: CASSDRRQLMEREGNEQFF.

V and J are TRBV11-1 and TRBJ1-1; D unresolved. V dropped 1 base and J dropped 6 bases, with 12 bases sitting between them. CDR1 is SGHAT, CDR2 FQDESV, per germline (reference sequence). The CDR3 has 14 amino acids. CDR3 nucleotide sequence: TGTGCCAGCAGCTTAGAAACCCTTTACCCTGAAGCTTTCTTT. This sequence encodes CASSLETLYPEAFF.

V usage is TRBV21-1 and J usage is TRBJ1-4; TRBD1 is the table's D call, not checked against the DNA. TRBV21-1 is a listed pseudogene. The CDR3 sequence is 14 residues long. The CDR3 DNA sequence: TGTGCCAGCATCCAACCGACAGGGAATGAAAAACTGTTTTTT. It yields the protein CASIQPTGNEKLFF.